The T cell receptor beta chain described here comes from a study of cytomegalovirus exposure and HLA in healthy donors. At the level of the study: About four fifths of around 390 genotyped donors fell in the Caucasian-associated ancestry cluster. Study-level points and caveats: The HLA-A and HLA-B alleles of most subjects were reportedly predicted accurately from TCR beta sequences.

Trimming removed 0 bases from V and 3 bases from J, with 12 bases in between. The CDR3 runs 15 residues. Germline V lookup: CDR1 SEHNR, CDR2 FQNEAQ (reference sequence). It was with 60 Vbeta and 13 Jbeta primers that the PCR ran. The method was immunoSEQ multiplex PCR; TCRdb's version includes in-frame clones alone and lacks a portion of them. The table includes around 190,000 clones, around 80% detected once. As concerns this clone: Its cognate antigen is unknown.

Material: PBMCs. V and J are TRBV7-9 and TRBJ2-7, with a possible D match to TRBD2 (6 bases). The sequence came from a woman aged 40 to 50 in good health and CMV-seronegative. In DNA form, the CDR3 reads TGTGCCAGCAGCTTAGCGCGGGGCAGGGACTACGAGCAGTACGTC. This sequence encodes CASSLARGRDYEQYV.